The rows below give T cell receptor beta chains drawn from one sample of a study of patients and donors after allogeneic stem cell transplantation. TCRdb ran MiXCR on the RT-PCR reads and lists one entry per CDR3 protein. This sample carries 70,000 to 85,000 distinct CDR3 sequences, around 27% of them seen once, and the ten largest clones take more than 25%. The material sequenced was blood, either unsorted or a sorted T cell fraction (not recorded which). Receptors originate from a human donor who was either an allogeneic HSCT recipient or a stem cell or donor lymphocyte infusion donor (not recorded which). It is not recorded whose cells these are; they may come from a transplant donor. The CDR3 runs from the conserved cysteine through the conserved F or W. The order of the fields is J gene, V gene, CDR3 length, D gene, clone size, CDR3 protein, CDR3 DNA. D genes are given only for firm matches. Expanded clones get a size class; other rows say once, few or many, or leave the size out.

j_gene: TRBJ2-3
v_gene: TRBV6-6
len: 14
d_gene: NA
abundance: few
CDR3aa: CASSYKLAPDTQYF
CDR3nt: TGTGCCAGCAGTTACAAACTGGCTCCAGATACGCAGTATTTT

j_gene: TRBJ2-7
v_gene: TRBV18
len: 14
d_gene: TRBD2
abundance: NA
CDR3aa: CASSRGGGASEQYF
CDR3nt: TGTGCCAGCTCACGAGGCGGGGGGGCGTCCGAGCAGTACTTC

j_gene: TRBJ1-5
v_gene: TRBV5-1
len: 16
d_gene: NA
abundance: NA
CDR3aa: CASSEGPTWGEQPQHF
CDR3nt: TGCGCCAGCAGCGAGGGACCGACCTGGGGGGAACAGCCCCAGCATTTT

j_gene: TRBJ2-1
v_gene: TRBV29-1
len: 12
d_gene: NA
abundance: once
CDR3aa: CSVGAPMDEQFF
CDR3nt: TGCAGCGTTGGTGCCCCTATGGATGAGCAGTTCTTC

j_gene: TRBJ1-1
v_gene: TRBV12-5
len: 12
d_gene: NA
abundance: NA
CDR3aa: CASGWANTEAFF
CDR3nt: TGTGCTAGTGGTTGGGCGAACACTGAAGCTTTCTTT

j_gene: TRBJ2-1
v_gene: TRBV24-1
len: 13
d_gene: NA
abundance: NA
CDR3aa: CATSDLTHNEQFF
CDR3nt: TGTGCCACCAGTGATTTGACCCACAATGAGCAGTTCTTC

j_gene: TRBJ2-7
v_gene: TRBV5-1
len: 15
d_gene: NA
abundance: few
CDR3aa: CASSLPGGGLYEQYF
CDR3nt: TGCGCCAGCAGCTTGCCGGGGGGCGGACTCTACGAGCAGTACTTC

j_gene: TRBJ2-7
v_gene: TRBV20-1
len: 16
d_gene: TRBD2
abundance: NA
CDR3aa: CSARARERGFSYEQYF
CDR3nt: TGCAGTGCTAGAGCTCGGGAGCGGGGGTTCTCCTACGAGCAGTACTTC

j_gene: TRBJ2-1
v_gene: TRBV10-3
len: 12
d_gene: NA
abundance: few
CDR3aa: CAISAIKNEQFF
CDR3nt: TGTGCCATCAGTGCGATTAAGAATGAGCAGTTCTTC

j_gene: TRBJ1-3
v_gene: TRBV12-3/TRBV12-4
len: 18
d_gene: TRBD1
abundance: many
CDR3aa: CASSQQGKRSNSGNTIYF
CDR3nt: TGTGCCAGCAGTCAACAGGGGAAGAGAAGTAACTCTGGAAACACCATATATTTT

j_gene: TRBJ1-5
v_gene: TRBV5-1
len: 13
d_gene: NA
abundance: few
CDR3aa: CASSLGSQQPQHF
CDR3nt: TGCGCCAGCAGCTTGGGTTCCCAGCAGCCCCAGCATTTT

j_gene: TRBJ1-5
v_gene: TRBV6-9
len: 20
d_gene: NA
abundance: NA
CDR3aa: CASSYSRGNHHSSPQQPQHF
CDR3nt: TGTGCCAGCAGTTATTCGCGGGGGAACCACCACTCCTCCCCGCAACAGCCCCAGCATTTT

j_gene: TRBJ2-7
v_gene: TRBV5-1
len: 13
d_gene: TRBD1
abundance: NA
CDR3aa: CASSSGQGNEQYF
CDR3nt: TGCGCCAGCAGCTCGGGACAGGGGAACGAGCAGTACTTC

j_gene: TRBJ2-7
v_gene: TRBV12-3/TRBV12-4
len: 15
d_gene: NA
abundance: few
CDR3aa: CASTPSIAESGEQYF
CDR3nt: TGTGCCAGCACCCCCTCGATAGCGGAGTCGGGAGAGCAGTACTTC

j_gene: TRBJ1-2
v_gene: TRBV20-1
len: 16
d_gene: NA
abundance: NA
CDR3aa: CSARFRGRQGAYGYTF
CDR3nt: TGCAGTGCTCGTTTTAGGGGACGCCAGGGAGCCTATGGCTACACCTTC

j_gene: TRBJ2-3
v_gene: TRBV6-2/TRBV6-3
len: 14
d_gene: TRBD2
abundance: few
CDR3aa: CASSLSGIRDTQYF
CDR3nt: TGTGCCAGCAGCCTTAGCGGGATTAGAGATACGCAGTATTTT

j_gene: TRBJ1-2
v_gene: TRBV5-1
len: 14
d_gene: NA
abundance: NA
CDR3aa: CASSLGPNYYGYTF
CDR3nt: TGCGCCAGCAGCTTGGGACCGAACTATTATGGCTACACCTTC

j_gene: TRBJ2-3
v_gene: TRBV12-3/TRBV12-4
len: 15
d_gene: TRBD1
abundance: NA
CDR3aa: CASSITTGGTDTQYF
CDR3nt: TGTGCCAGCAGTATCACCACAGGGGGCACAGATACGCAGTATTTT

j_gene: TRBJ1-4
v_gene: TRBV3-1
len: 15
d_gene: NA
abundance: NA
CDR3aa: CASSQPLNQGEKLFF
CDR3nt: TGTGCCAGCAGCCAACCTCTAAATCAGGGGGAAAAACTGTTTTTT

j_gene: TRBJ2-1
v_gene: TRBV12-3/TRBV12-4
len: 12
d_gene: NA
abundance: few
CDR3aa: CASSLFPNEQFF
CDR3nt: TGTGCCAGCAGTTTGTTTCCCAATGAGCAGTTCTTC

j_gene: TRBJ1-6
v_gene: TRBV12-3/TRBV12-4
len: 16
d_gene: NA
abundance: few
CDR3aa: CASTQEFGFYNSPLHF
CDR3nt: TGTGCCAGCACCCAAGAGTTCGGGTTCTATAATTCACCCCTCCACTTT

j_gene: TRBJ1-6
v_gene: TRBV5-1
len: 14
d_gene: TRBD1
abundance: NA
CDR3aa: CASSLAGGGSPLHF
CDR3nt: TGCGCCAGCAGCTTGGCAGGGGGCGGTTCACCCCTCCACTTT

j_gene: TRBJ1-5
v_gene: TRBV7-2
len: 13
d_gene: NA
abundance: few
CDR3aa: CASSPGTEQPQHF
CDR3nt: TGTGCCAGCAGCCCCGGTACGGAGCAGCCCCAGCATTTT

j_gene: TRBJ1-2
v_gene: TRBV30
len: 12
d_gene: NA
abundance: NA
CDR3aa: CAWWRINYGYTF
CDR3nt: TGTGCCTGGTGGCGCATTAACTATGGCTACACCTTC

j_gene: TRBJ1-6
v_gene: TRBV6-2/TRBV6-3
len: 18
d_gene: NA
abundance: NA
CDR3aa: CASSYLGTASSYNSPLHF
CDR3nt: TGTGCCAGCAGTTATCTCGGGACGGCAAGCTCCTATAATTCACCCCTCCACTTT

j_gene: TRBJ2-5
v_gene: TRBV11-2
len: 16
d_gene: TRBD2
abundance: few
CDR3aa: CASSITAGGPQETQYF
CDR3nt: TGTGCCAGCAGCATCACAGCGGGGGGGCCACAAGAGACCCAGTACTTC

j_gene: TRBJ1-5
v_gene: TRBV10-3
len: 13
d_gene: NA
abundance: many
CDR3aa: CAIRQDSNQPQHF
CDR3nt: TGTGCCATCCGGCAGGATAGCAATCAGCCCCAGCATTTT

j_gene: TRBJ2-3
v_gene: TRBV5-1
len: 13
d_gene: NA
abundance: NA
CDR3aa: CASSFGGSDTQYF
CDR3nt: TGCGCCAGCAGCTTTGGTGGGTCAGATACGCAGTATTTT

j_gene: TRBJ1-5
v_gene: TRBV2
len: 13
d_gene: NA
abundance: NA
CDR3aa: CASIPDMGQPQHF
CDR3nt: TGTGCCAGCATCCCCGATATGGGCCAGCCCCAGCATTTT

j_gene: TRBJ1-1
v_gene: TRBV20-1
len: 17
d_gene: NA
abundance: many
CDR3aa: CSARDLWAGSLGTEAFF
CDR3nt: TGCAGTGCTAGAGATCTTTGGGCAGGGTCCCTGGGCACTGAAGCTTTCTTT

j_gene: TRBJ1-1
v_gene: TRBV9
len: 13
d_gene: NA
abundance: few
CDR3aa: CASSVAGPTEAFF
CDR3nt: TGTGCCAGCAGCGTAGCGGGCCCCACTGAAGCTTTCTTT

j_gene: TRBJ1-1
v_gene: TRBV7-8
len: 13
d_gene: NA
abundance: NA
CDR3aa: CASSLGLGREAFF
CDR3nt: TGTGCCAGCAGCTTAGGTCTCGGCAGGGAAGCTTTCTTT

j_gene: TRBJ1-5
v_gene: TRBV5-6
len: 14
d_gene: NA
abundance: few
CDR3aa: CASSLEGRGGPQHF
CDR3nt: TGTGCCAGCAGCCTCGAAGGGCGCGGGGGGCCCCAGCATTTT

j_gene: TRBJ2-5
v_gene: TRBV3-1
len: 15
d_gene: NA
abundance: NA
CDR3aa: CASSHVEQVQETQYF
CDR3nt: TGTGCCAGCAGCCACGTTGAACAGGTCCAAGAGACCCAGTACTTC

j_gene: TRBJ2-2
v_gene: TRBV9
len: 13
d_gene: NA
abundance: NA
CDR3aa: CASSVADIGELFF
CDR3nt: TGTGCCAGCAGCGTAGCAGACATCGGGGAGCTGTTTTTT

j_gene: TRBJ1-2
v_gene: TRBV6-5
len: 13
d_gene: NA
abundance: few
CDR3aa: CASRPTANYGYTF
CDR3nt: TGTGCCAGCAGGCCTACCGCTAACTATGGCTACACCTTC

j_gene: TRBJ1-1
v_gene: TRBV7-9
len: 14
d_gene: TRBD1
abundance: many
CDR3aa: CASSVQGKGTEAFF
CDR3nt: TGTGCCAGCAGCGTACAGGGGAAGGGGACTGAAGCTTTCTTT

j_gene: TRBJ2-1
v_gene: TRBV7-9
len: 15
d_gene: NA
abundance: NA
CDR3aa: CASSKGPLGVNEQFF
CDR3nt: TGTGCCAGCAGCAAAGGACCCTTGGGGGTCAATGAGCAGTTCTTC

j_gene: TRBJ2-2
v_gene: TRBV6-1
len: 14
d_gene: NA
abundance: NA
CDR3aa: CASSEPGLSGELFF
CDR3nt: TGTGCCAGCAGTGAACCCGGGTTATCCGGGGAGCTGTTTTTT

j_gene: TRBJ1-5
v_gene: TRBV5-8
len: 13
d_gene: NA
abundance: few
CDR3aa: CASSLQRIQPQHF
CDR3nt: TGTGCCAGCAGCTTGCAGCGGATCCAGCCCCAGCATTTT

j_gene: TRBJ1-1
v_gene: TRBV5-1
len: 15
d_gene: NA
abundance: many
CDR3aa: CASRAGGSMNTEAFF
CDR3nt: TGCGCCAGTCGCGCCGGGGGCTCCATGAACACTGAAGCTTTCTTT

j_gene: TRBJ2-2
v_gene: TRBV5-4
len: 16
d_gene: NA
abundance: few
CDR3aa: CASTIEGRDETGELFF
CDR3nt: TGTGCCAGTACAATCGAGGGCAGGGATGAGACCGGGGAGCTGTTTTTT

j_gene: TRBJ1-5
v_gene: TRBV4-1
len: 15
d_gene: TRBD1
abundance: NA
CDR3aa: CASSQSQGIGQPQHF
CDR3nt: TGCGCCAGCAGCCAATCACAGGGGATAGGTCAGCCCCAGCATTTT

j_gene: TRBJ1-3
v_gene: TRBV12-3/TRBV12-4
len: 15
d_gene: NA
abundance: NA
CDR3aa: CASRPYLSSGNTIYF
CDR3nt: TGTGCCAGCAGGCCCTACTTAAGCTCTGGAAACACCATATATTTT

j_gene: TRBJ2-2
v_gene: TRBV12-3/TRBV12-4
len: 10
d_gene: NA
abundance: NA
CDR3aa: CASGTGELFF
CDR3nt: TGTGCCAGCGGGACCGGGGAGCTGTTTTTT

j_gene: TRBJ2-7
v_gene: TRBV4-1
len: 14
d_gene: NA
abundance: NA
CDR3aa: CASSQVGRVYEQYF
CDR3nt: TGCGCCAGCAGCCAAGTAGGCCGGGTCTACGAGCAGTACTTC

j_gene: TRBJ2-7
v_gene: TRBV5-1
len: 14
d_gene: NA
abundance: once
CDR3aa: CASSLDGRTYEQYF
CDR3nt: TGCGCCAGCAGCTTGGATGGCAGGACCTACGAGCAGTACTTC

j_gene: TRBJ1-1
v_gene: TRBV7-6
len: 13
d_gene: NA
abundance: few
CDR3aa: CASSFAGHTEAFF
CDR3nt: TGTGCCAGCAGCTTTGCGGGGCACACTGAAGCTTTCTTT

j_gene: TRBJ1-3
v_gene: TRBV4-3
len: 16
d_gene: NA
abundance: NA
CDR3aa: CASSQDADIPRNTIYF
CDR3nt: TGCGCCAGCAGCCAAGATGCGGACATCCCCAGAAACACCATATATTTT

j_gene: TRBJ2-2
v_gene: TRBV10-3
len: 18
d_gene: NA
abundance: few
CDR3aa: CAISDYGAGELDTGELFF
CDR3nt: TGTGCCATCAGTGACTATGGGGCAGGGGAGTTGGACACCGGGGAGCTGTTTTTT

j_gene: TRBJ2-3
v_gene: TRBV4-1
len: 17
d_gene: NA
abundance: NA
CDR3aa: CASSQVLRPGPTDTQYF
CDR3nt: TGCGCCAGCAGCCAAGTTCTAAGACCGGGACCCACAGATACGCAGTATTTT

j_gene: TRBJ2-7
v_gene: TRBV29-1
len: 13
d_gene: TRBD1
abundance: NA
CDR3aa: CSVERDRGGEQYF
CDR3nt: TGCAGCGTTGAACGGGACAGGGGCGGTGAGCAGTACTTC

j_gene: TRBJ1-2
v_gene: TRBV5-1
len: 15
d_gene: TRBD1
abundance: many
CDR3aa: CASRHGQGANYGYTF
CDR3nt: TGCGCCAGCAGACATGGACAGGGAGCTAACTATGGCTACACCTTC